This T cell receptor beta chain was sequenced during a study of blood T cell repertoires in COVID-19. Across the study: Acute-phase and convalescent COVID-19 samples originated in the United States, Italy and Spain. PBMCs, B-cell-depleted T cells, or T cells provided the cDNA or gDNA that made up the material.

This CDR3 region has 13 residues. Looked up from germline, CDR1 is GTSNPN and CDR2 is SVGIG (reference sequence). Trimming took 4 bases from V and 1 from J; bases not matched to a gene: 1. Per the authors' pipeline: Cell counts per sample came from amplifying reference gene primers. Produced via immunoSEQ multiplex PCR; TCRdb's table is partial and in-frame only. V and J calls and clone size are copied from that table; D and trimming were computed from the DNA. The sample has about 130,000 clones; over 75% are singletons. The sequence was collected from a man in his sixties with acute or convalescent COVID-19. The source material was peripheral blood. This chain joins TRBV30 and TRBJ2-4; 7 nucleotides match TRBD2. In DNA, the CDR3 is TGTGCCTGGAATAGCGGGGCCAAAAACATTCAGTACTTC. It yields the protein CAWNSGAKNIQYF.